A single sample is the source of the 15 T cell receptor beta chains below, sequenced in a study of T cell responses to AZD1222 COVID-19 vaccine (dated by TCRdb to the early 2020s). The library was built by means of the immunoSEQ multiplex PCR assay. TCRdb holds this immuneACCESS table with in-frame rearrangements only. Some clones are missing; in checked studies, unresolved V genes explain under half, and the rest has no known cause. The table for this sample lists about 100,000 clones; roughly nine tenths of them were counted only once. 1.8% of the sample is held by the ten biggest clonotypes. What this sample's time point label stands for: baseline before first vaccination. The source material was peripheral blood, sampled on day 0 of AZD1222 vaccination. Receptors were obtained from an adult in good health.

V usage is TRBV5-1 and J usage is TRBJ1-4; maybe TRBD1 (5 bases). Germline V gene sequence: CDR1 SGHRS, CDR2 YFSETQ. Trimming left V 4 bases short and J 6 bases short, with 10 bases between. CDR3 length: 13 residues. Here the CDR3 DNA reads TGCGCCAGCAGCAGGGGTGGGGATGAAAAACTGTTTTTT. Its translation is CASSRGGDEKLFF.

The chain has TRBV2 and TRBJ1-2; 9 bases are shared with TRBD1. CDR1 is SNHLY and CDR2 is FYNNEI in the germline V gene. The CDR3 runs 16 residues. With 5 bases clipped from V and 0 bases from J, the junction kept 7 bases outside the gene matches. The CDR3 DNA reads as TGTGCCAGCAGTACCGGGACAGGGAGGCCTAACTATGGCTACACCTTC. Translated, it gives CASSTGTGRPNYGYTF. Looking up the rest from reference TRBV2 and TRBJ1-2 gives the full variable domain: EPEVTQTPSHQVTQMGQEVILRCVPISNHLYFYWYRQILGQKVEFLVSFYNNEISEKSEIFDDQFSVERPDGSNFTLKIRSTKLEDSAMYFCASSTGTGRPNYGYTFGSGTRLTVV.

The CDR3, as DNA: TGTGCCAGTAAGGACAGCTCTGGGGCCAACGTCCTGACTTTC. As protein: CASKDSSGANVLTF. V gene TRBV19 combines with J gene TRBJ2-6, with a weak D call TRBD1 (6 bases). Between the trimmed V and J ends, which lost 7 bases and 0 bases, there was a span of 7 bases. The CDR3 totals 14 residues. The germline CDR1 and CDR2 sequences are LNHDA and SQIVND (reference sequence).

The V and J genes are TRBV12-2 and TRBJ2-3; TRBD2, the table's D call, was not compared with the DNA. TRBV12-2 is labeled a pseudogene. CDR3 length equals 18 residues. The CDR3 protein is CASRLQRDLPLSTDTQYF. The CDR3 DNA sequence: TGTGCAAGTCGCTTACAGCGGGACCTACCCCTTAGCACAGATACGCAGTATTTT.

This chain connects TRBV7-2 to TRBJ2-1, with TRBD2 matching 12 bases. V lost 2 bases and J lost 6; bases outside the gene matches: 2. The CDR3 loop spans 15 amino acids. Germline V CDR1 and CDR2: SGHTA, FQGNSA. The CDR3 sequence: CASSLPGLAGNEQFF. Written as DNA, the CDR3 is TGTGCCAGCAGCTTACCGGGACTAGCGGGCAATGAGCAGTTCTTC.

CDR3 in DNA: TGTGCCAGCATGCGGGAAAGGAGGGGAAACACCATATATTTT. Translated: CASMRERRGNTIYF. The rearrangement links TRBV11-2 to TRBJ1-3; D remains unclear. V lost 7 bases and J lost 4, with 14 bases in between. This CDR3 contains 14 residues. Germline CDR1 reads SGHAT; CDR2 reads FQNNGV.

The rearrangement uses TRBV28 and TRBJ2-7, with D hard to call. CDR3 size: 11 residues. Germline V gene sequence: CDR1 MDHEN, CDR2 SYDVKM. V was cut by 6 bases and J by 4 bases, with 7 bases left in between. This CDR3 reads CASSLHYEQYF. The CDR3 coding sequence is TGTGCCAGCAGCTTACATTACGAGCAGTACTTC.

The V and J genes are TRBV15 and TRBJ1-4; the D gene is possibly TRBD1 (5 bases). The V and J ends lost 0 bases and 8 bases respectively, with 10 bases between them. Germline CDR1 reads LNHNV; CDR2 reads YYDKDF (reference sequence). This CDR3 contains 14 residues. In DNA form, the CDR3 reads TGTGCCACCAGCAGAGATCGGGGCTTAGAAAAACTGTTTTTT. It codes for CATSRDRGLEKLFF.

The gene calls are TRBV12-3 or TRBV12-4 and TRBJ1-3; D not resolved. There are 13 residues in the CDR3. Deletions cut 5 bases from V and 7 bases from J, with 12 bases between. The CDR3 region is CASSVPVGNTIYF. The DNA of the CDR3 is TGTGCCAGCAGTGTCCCAGTAGGGAACACCATATATTTT.

This rearrangement joins TRBV7-2 to TRBJ2-5; D remains unclear. Germline values: CDR1 SGHTA, CDR2 FQGNSA. Trimming took 0 bases from V and 1 from J, leaving 9 bases between them. The CDR3 extends over 15 amino acids. CDR3 region: CASSLANYLQETQYF. The CDR3 bases are TGTGCCAGCAGCTTAGCGAACTACCTCCAAGAGACCCAGTACTTC.

The chain recombines TRBV7-6 with TRBJ2-7; D perhaps matches TRBD1 (6 bases). The V gene lost 5 bases and the J gene lost 3 bases, with 17 bases spanning the gap. CDR1 and CDR2 from the germline V gene are SGHVS and FNYEAQ. This CDR3 contains 15 residues. In DNA form, the CDR3 reads TGTGCCAGCAGCCCTAGACAGGAGGCCTTCTACGAGCAGTACTTC. It encodes CASSPRQEAFYEQYF.

This clone was seen a single time. V and J are TRBV23-1 and TRBJ2-2; no clear D. TRBV23-1 is an ORF; its function is uncertain. The CDR3 has 21 residues. The germline V and J ends were trimmed by 2 bases and 9 bases, with 34 bases remaining between them. The CDR3 DNA follows: TGCGCCAGCAGTCAAGGCCCGAGAGCCCAAGCCGTGTCCATGAGATTGAGGGAGCTGTTTTTT. Translation: CASSQGPRAQAVSMRLRELFF.

The chain combines TRBV4-3 with TRBJ1-2; unclear D gene. Germline loops: CDR1 LGHNA, CDR2 YSLEER. This CDR3 has 12 amino acids. V lost 0 bases to trimming and J lost 8 bases, with 7 bases between them. CDR3 bases: TGCGCCAGCAGCCAAGACGGGGAAGGCTACACCTTC. Its translation is CASSQDGEGYTF.

This chain links TRBV6-4 with TRBJ1-5; D remains ambiguous. Trimming pared 4 bases from V and 16 bases from J, leaving 17 bases between. The germline V gene has CDR1 MRHNA and CDR2 SNTAGT. The CDR3 consists of 12 residues. This CDR3 reads CASSGEERSLHF. CDR3 nucleotides: TGTGCCAGCAGTGGGGAGGAGCGCTCCCTACATTTT.

The V and J genes are TRBV28 and TRBJ1-5; D uncertain. The V gene lost 3 bases and the J gene lost 9 bases, with 15 bases spanning the gap. CDR1 and CDR2 (germline): MDHEN, SYDVKM. This CDR3 spans 14 amino acids. The CDR3 loop reads CASSFRDKNMPQHF. The CDR3 coding sequence is TGTGCCAGCAGTTTTCGAGATAAAAACATGCCCCAGCATTTT.